This T cell receptor (beta chain) was identified during a study of T cell repertoires in cytomegalovirus infection (dated by TCRdb to the late 2010s). Some background on the complete study: Alongside well-studied HLA-B-restricted epitopes, the peptide stimulations were aimed at recently identified HLA-C-restricted CMV epitopes, whose presentation resists viral immunomodulation. Donor HLA type was relevant to the analysis, because carriage of CMV infection together with the matching HLA type was indicated by public TCR beta signatures. Beyond this particular receptor, the publication reports: Carriers of CMV infection plus the relevant HLA type were discriminated by the cumulative frequency of public TCR beta family members in the study cohort and in an independent roughly 370-donor cohort. The ex vivo response was dominated by HLA-C-restricted CMV-specific TCR beta clonotypes, which also provided the single most frequent clonotype in two of eight donors.

Reading the label with the study, this specimen's treatment or condition is: in vitro stimulation with specific CMV peptide epitopes to enrich CMV-specific T cells. From cysteine to phenylalanine, the CDR3 is 14 amino acids long. Only CDR3 DNA is held: 42 bases, read in frame from base 1. Looking up the germline V gene yields CDR1 SQVTM and CDR2 ANQGSEA. The germline ends are 14 bases apart after V is trimmed by 6 bases and J by 3 bases. In the case of this clonotype: The antigen it binds to is not known. It has no much larger one-base neighbor in the sample; base qualities were not kept.

TCRdb lists the instrument as Illumina HiSeq 1500. TCRdb trimmed public reads at Q25 via fastp, called clones via MiXCR and kept in-frame beta chains. Each record represents a unique CDR3 protein, reported with the most common genes and DNA among its rows. This sample lists some 900,000 distinct CDR3 sequences; 32% were detected once. The ten largest make up around 12% of the sample. This clonotype was sampled from a human donor in good health (CMV status not recorded). Some clones in this sample may be carry-over from other donors' samples. The rearrangement joined TRBV29-1 to TRBJ2-2, and TRBD1 may be the D gene, going by 6 matching bases. This material consisted of cultured CD8+ T cells from PBMCs, taken from culture after CMV antigen stimulation. The CDR3 protein sequence reads: CSVYYREDTGELFF. Here is the DNA: TGCAGCGTCTATTACAGGGAAGACACCGGGGAGCTGTTTTTT.